This T cell receptor (beta chain) was obtained from a study of blood T cell repertoires in COVID-19. The overall study: The study drew acute and convalescent COVID-19 samples from the United States, Italy and Spain.

The trim removed 4 bases at V and 0 bases at J, leaving 12 bases unmatched. Germline CDR1 and CDR2: SGHDN and FVKESK. The CDR3 is 18 amino acids. TCRdb keeps only in-frame clones here, not all; method: immunoSEQ multiplex PCR. The profile shows under 300,000 clones, about nine tenths of them singletons. This TCR derives from a woman aged 40-49 years with acute COVID-19. Sequenced sample: PBMCs or T cells enriched from blood (not recorded which). The chain couples TRBV14 to TRBJ2-4; 7 bases fit TRBD1. As DNA, the CDR3 is TGTGCCAGCAGCCCTCCGGGACAGCCTAGTCTAGCCAAAAACATTCAGTACTTC. Translating it yields CASSPPGQPSLAKNIQYF.